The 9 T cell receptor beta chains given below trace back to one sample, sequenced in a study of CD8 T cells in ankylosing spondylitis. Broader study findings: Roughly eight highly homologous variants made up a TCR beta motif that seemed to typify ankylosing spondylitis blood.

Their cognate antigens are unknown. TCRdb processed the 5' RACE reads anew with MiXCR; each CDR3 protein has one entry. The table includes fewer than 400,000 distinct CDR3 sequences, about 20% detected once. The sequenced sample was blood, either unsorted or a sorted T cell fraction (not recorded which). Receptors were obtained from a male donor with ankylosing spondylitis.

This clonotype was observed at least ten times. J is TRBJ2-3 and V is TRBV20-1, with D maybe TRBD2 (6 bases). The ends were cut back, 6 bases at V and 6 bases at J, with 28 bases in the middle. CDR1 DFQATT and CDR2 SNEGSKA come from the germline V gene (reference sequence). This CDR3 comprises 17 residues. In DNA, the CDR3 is TGCAGTGCCCTAAGTGGCGGGGTTTATGCGGGTGGGGATACGCAGTATTTT. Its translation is CSALSGGVYAGGDTQYF.

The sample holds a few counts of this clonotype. CDR3 sequence: CASSLQGPMGYEQYF. CDR3 sequence (DNA): TGTGCCAGCAGCTTACAGGGGCCGATGGGCTACGAGCAGTACTTC. This chain connects TRBV7-6 to TRBJ2-7, with D perhaps matching TRBD1 (6 bases). V was trimmed by 2 bases and J by 3 bases, leaving 14 bases between them. Germline V gene sequence: CDR1 SGHVS, CDR2 FNYEAQ. The CDR3 length is 15 residues.

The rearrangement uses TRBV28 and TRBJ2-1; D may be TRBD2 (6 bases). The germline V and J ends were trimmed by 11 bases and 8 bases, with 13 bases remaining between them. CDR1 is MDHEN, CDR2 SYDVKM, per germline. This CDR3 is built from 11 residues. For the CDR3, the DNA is TGTGCCCTCGGGAGATTACATGAGCAGTTCTTC. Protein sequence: CALGRLHEQFF.

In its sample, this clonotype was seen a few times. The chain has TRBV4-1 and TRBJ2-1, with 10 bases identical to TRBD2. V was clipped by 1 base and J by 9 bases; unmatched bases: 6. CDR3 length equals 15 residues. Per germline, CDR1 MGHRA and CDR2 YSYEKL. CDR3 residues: CASSQVGTSDGEQFF. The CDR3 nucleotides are TGCGCCAGCAGCCAAGTCGGGACTAGCGACGGTGAGCAGTTCTTC.

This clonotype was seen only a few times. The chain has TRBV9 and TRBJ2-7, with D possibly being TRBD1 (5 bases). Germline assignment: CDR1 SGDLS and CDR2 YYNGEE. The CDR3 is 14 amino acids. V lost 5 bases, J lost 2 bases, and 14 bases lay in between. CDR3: CASSWGSGTYEQYF. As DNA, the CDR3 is TGTGCCAGCAGTTGGGGCTCTGGAACCTACGAGCAGTACTTC.

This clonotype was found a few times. CDR3 sequence: CASSPSVLRLQETQYF. The CDR3 DNA sequence: TGCGCCAGCAGCCCTAGCGTCTTGCGTTTGCAAGAGACCCAGTACTTC. V gene TRBV4-1 combines with J gene TRBJ2-5, with D perhaps matching TRBD2 (6 bases). V shed 4 bases and J shed 2 bases, with 17 bases lying between them. This CDR3 is 16 amino acids long. Germline-derived CDR1 and CDR2 are MGHRA and YSYEKL.

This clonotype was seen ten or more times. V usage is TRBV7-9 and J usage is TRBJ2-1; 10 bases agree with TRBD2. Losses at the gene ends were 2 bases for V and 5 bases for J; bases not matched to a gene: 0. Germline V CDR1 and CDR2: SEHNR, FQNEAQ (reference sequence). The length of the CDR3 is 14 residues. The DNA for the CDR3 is TGTGCCAGCAGCTTAACTAGCGGGGACAATGAGCAGTTCTTC. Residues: CASSLTSGDNEQFF.

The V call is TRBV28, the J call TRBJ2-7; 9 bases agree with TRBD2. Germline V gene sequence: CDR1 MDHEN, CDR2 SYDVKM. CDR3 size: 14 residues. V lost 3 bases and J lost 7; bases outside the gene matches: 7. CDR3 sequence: CASSFLAGSSEQYF. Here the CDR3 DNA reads TGTGCCAGCAGTTTTCTAGCGGGGTCGTCGGAGCAGTACTTC.

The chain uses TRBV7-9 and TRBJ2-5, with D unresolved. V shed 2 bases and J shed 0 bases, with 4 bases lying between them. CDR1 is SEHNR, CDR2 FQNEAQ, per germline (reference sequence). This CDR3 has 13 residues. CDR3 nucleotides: TGTGCCAGCAGCTTACAGCACCAAGAGACCCAGTACTTC. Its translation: CASSLQHQETQYF.